These 32 T cell receptor beta chains originate from one sample sequenced in a study of blood T cell repertoires in COVID-19. Clones were read by immunoSEQ multiplex PCR, and TCRdb kept only the in-frame ones, dropping some. This table holds 230,000 or so clones, 90% found once. The sample was peripheral blood. The receptors were sampled from a woman aged 55-69 years with COVID-19, enrolled during active disease.

This sequence joins TRBV5-1 and TRBJ1-2; the D gene is possibly TRBD1 (6 bases). The length of the CDR3 is 16 residues. Germline lookup yields CDR1 SGHRS and CDR2 YFSETQ. V gave up 2 bases and J gave up 4 bases, with 18 bases separating them. This chain's CDR3 is CASSFLGTQSPYGYTF. CDR3 in DNA: TGCGCCAGCAGCTTTCTCGGGACACAAAGTCCCTATGGCTACACCTTC.

J is TRBJ1-3 and V is TRBV5-6; possibly TRBD1 for D (6 bases). The ends were cut back, 3 bases at V and 0 bases at J, with 7 bases in the middle. CDR3 length: 14 residues. CDR1 is SGHDT, CDR2 YYEEEE, per germline. The DNA for the CDR3 is TGTGCCAGCAGCTCACAGGGCTCTGGAAACACCATATATTTT. Encoded protein: CASSSQGSGNTIYF.

This clone turned up a few times. This rearrangement joins TRBV30 to TRBJ1-3, with TRBD1 as a possible D gene (5 bases). The V gene lost 5 bases and the J gene lost 4 bases, with 9 bases spanning the gap. Germline V gene data show CDR1 as GTSNPN and CDR2 as SVGIG (reference sequence). This CDR3 has 12 residues. The CDR3 region has the DNA TGTGCCTGGGGCAGGGTGGGAAACACCATATATTTT. This translates into CAWGRVGNTIYF.

In this sample, this clone turned up a few times. The chain recombines TRBV7-9 with TRBJ1-3; D not resolved. Germline V gene data show CDR1 as SEHNR and CDR2 as FQNEAQ (reference sequence). The CDR3 runs to 14 residues. The ends were cut back, 3 bases at V and 3 bases at J, with 9 bases in the middle. CDR3 nucleotide sequence: TGTGCCAGCAGCTTTCGCCGGGATGGAAACACCATATATTTT. It encodes CASSFRRDGNTIYF.

This chain links TRBV19 with TRBJ1-3; tentative D call: TRBD1 (5 bases). The germline CDR1 and CDR2 sequences are LNHDA and SQIVND (reference sequence). The CDR3 extends over 15 amino acids. Trimming cost V 3 bases and J 0 bases, with 9 bases left between them. The CDR3 DNA follows: TGTGCCAGTAGTATCTGGGGCTTCTCTGGAAACACCATATATTTT. Its protein is CASSIWGFSGNTIYF. The full variable domain, with the rest looked up from reference TRBV19 and TRBJ1-3, is DGGITQSPKYLFRKEGQNVTLSCEQNLNHDAMYWYRQDPGQGLRLIYYSQIVNDFQKGDIAEGYSVSREKKESFPLTVTSAQKNPTAFYLCASSIWGFSGNTIYFGEGSWLTVV.

The chain combines TRBV4-2 with TRBJ1-4, with D unresolved. The germline V and J ends were trimmed by 4 bases and 0 bases, with 12 bases remaining between them. Germline CDR1 LGHNA, CDR2 YNFKEQ. This CDR3 has 16 residues. The CDR3: CASSPLGGATNEKLFF. The CDR3 DNA sequence: TGTGCCAGCAGCCCCTTGGGTGGAGCAACTAATGAAAAACTGTTTTTT.

The chain recombines TRBV6-1 with TRBJ1-5; D is unclear. Germline V gives CDR1 MNHNS, CDR2 SASEGT. Trimming removed 8 bases from V and 6 bases from J, with 14 bases in between. This CDR3 spans 13 amino acids. CDR3 residues: CASGHIAGQPQHF. CDR3 nucleotides: TGTGCCAGCGGCCATATAGCCGGTCAGCCCCAGCATTTT.

The chain recombines TRBV9 with TRBJ2-7; TRBD1 matches at 8 bases. CDR3 size: 18 residues. The germline gives CDR1 SGDLS, CDR2 YYNGEE. After removal of 0 bases from V and 5 bases from J, the junction contained 16 bases not matched to a gene. The CDR3 protein is CASSVVDPRTGKSDEQYF. The DNA of the CDR3 is TGTGCCAGCAGCGTAGTTGACCCCCGGACAGGGAAGAGCGACGAGCAGTACTTC.

This clone was counted between two and nine times. The chain carries TRBV15 and TRBJ1-1; 9 bases map to TRBD1. The CDR3 loop spans 15 amino acids. Germline CDR1 and CDR2: LNHNV and YYDKDF (reference sequence). After removal of 5 bases from V and 6 bases from J, the junction contained 10 bases not matched to a gene. The CDR3 DNA follows: TGTGCCACCAGCTTCCGGGACAGGGTGCCCTCTGAAGCTTTCTTT. It yields the protein CATSFRDRVPSEAFF.

The genes are TRBV5-1 and TRBJ1-1; TRBD1 aligns across 8 bases. Trimming cost V 1 base and J 1 base; bases outside gene matches: 9. This CDR3 region has 17 residues. Looked up from germline, CDR1 is SGHRS and CDR2 is YFSETQ. CDR3 DNA sequence: TGCGCCAGCAGCTTGCTCAGGGGGCGCATAGGGAACACTGAAGCTTTCTTT. It yields the protein CASSLLRGRIGNTEAFF. The full variable domain, with the rest looked up from reference TRBV5-1 and TRBJ1-1, is KAGVTQTPRYLIKTRGQQVTLSCSPISGHRSVSWYQQTPGQGLQFLFEYFSETQRNKGNFPGRFSGRQFSNSRSEMNVSTLELGDSALYLCASSLLRGRIGNTEAFFGQGTRLTVV.

The CDR3 here is CASSQEWAGNQPQHF. The CDR3 DNA reads as TGTGCCAGCAGCCAAGAATGGGCCGGCAATCAGCCCCAGCATTTT. The V gene is TRBV4-2, the J gene TRBJ1-5; D gene unclear. Germline CDR1 is LGHNA and CDR2 is YNFKEQ. The CDR3 runs 15 residues. Trimming stripped 0 bases from V and 2 bases from J, with 8 bases between.

The rearrangement joins TRBV19 to TRBJ2-1, with 8 bases matching TRBD2. The CDR3 extends over 16 amino acids. Trimming cost V 1 base and J 8 bases; bases outside gene matches: 10. The germline V gene encodes CDR1 LNHDA and CDR2 SQIVND (reference sequence). The CDR3 bases are TGTGCCAGTAGTATAGCGGGACTAGGGGGATGGGATGAGCAGTTCTTC. It translates to CASSIAGLGGWDEQFF.

The rearrangement links TRBV6-6 to TRBJ1-5; tentatively, D is TRBD1 (6 bases). The CDR3 covers 14 residues. Between the trimmed V and J ends, which lost 2 bases and 6 bases, there was a span of 11 bases. Germline CDR1 and CDR2: MNHNY and SVGAGI (reference sequence). CDR3 in DNA: TGTGCCAGCAGTTACCCCGAGACAGGTCAGCCCCAGCATTTT. Protein product: CASSYPETGQPQHF.

The genes are TRBV18 and TRBJ1-1; maybe TRBD1 (6 bases). Trimming shortened V by 3 bases and J by 4 bases, and 9 bases separated the two germline ends. The germline V gene has CDR1 KGHSH and CDR2 LQKENI. The CDR3 length is 13 residues. The CDR3 DNA reads as TGTGCCAGCTCACCCGGGACATCCACTGAAGCTTTCTTT. Translation gives CASSPGTSTEAFF. Full variable domain (rest looked up from reference TRBV18 and TRBJ1-1): NAGVMQNPRHLVRRRGQEARLRCSPMKGHSHVYWYRQLPEEGLKFMVYLQKENIIDESGMPKERFSAEFPKEGPSILRIQQVVRGDSAAYFCASSPGTSTEAFFGQGTRLTVV.

On this clone: Different DNA sequences within this sample yield the same CDR3. V gene TRBV6-2 or TRBV6-3 combines with J gene TRBJ2-7; no clear D gene. The CDR3 consists of 11 residues. The ends were cut back, 4 bases at V and 4 bases at J, with 5 bases in the middle. The V gene's germline CDR1 is MNHEY and CDR2 SVGEGT. The CDR3 bases are TGTGCCAGCAGTTCGCTATACGAGCAGTACTTC. Translating gives CASSSLYEQYF.

The rearrangement joins TRBV5-4 to TRBJ1-6; 10 nucleotides line up with TRBD1. This CDR3 has 15 amino acids. CDR1 SGHNT and CDR2 YYREEE come from the germline V gene (reference sequence). V was clipped by 4 bases and J by 7 bases; unmatched bases: 5. The CDR3 region has the DNA TGTGCCAGCAGCGCGACAGGGGGCGACAATTCACCCCTCCACTTT. It codes for CASSATGGDNSPLHF.

This chain links TRBV11-2 with TRBJ2-7; D is perhaps TRBD1 (5 bases). Looked up from germline, CDR1 is SGHAT and CDR2 is FQNNGV. V gave up 1 base and J gave up 8 bases, with 15 bases separating them. The CDR3 contains 14 residues. For the CDR3, the DNA is TGTGCCAGCAGCTTAGCCTACTCAGGGTTACAGCAGTACTTC. Translation gives CASSLAYSGLQQYF.

The V and J genes are TRBV15 and TRBJ1-1; 7 nucleotides line up with TRBD1. CDR1 is LNHNV, CDR2 YYDKDF, per germline (reference sequence). V lost 4 bases to trimming and J lost 4 bases; unmatched junction nucleotides: 6. There are 14 residues in the CDR3. The CDR3 DNA reads TGTGCCACCAGCACCAGGGACAGTCGCACTGAAGCTTTCTTT. This translates into CATSTRDSRTEAFF. The entire variable domain, with the rest obtained from reference TRBV15 and TRBJ1-1, is as follows: DAMVIQNPRYQVTQFGKPVTLSCSQTLNHNVMYWYQQKSSQAPKLLFHYYDKDFNNEADTPDNFQSRRPNTSFCFLDIRSPGLGDTAMYLCATSTRDSRTEAFFGQGTRLTVV.

J is TRBJ2-5 and V is TRBV2; possibly TRBD1 for D (6 bases). V lost 3 bases and J lost 3, with 14 bases in between. CDR3 length equals 15 residues. CDR1 and CDR2 (germline): SNHLY, FYNNEI. DNA for the CDR3: TGTGCCAGCAGTGACATGGGCCAGGGGAAAGAGACCCAGTACTTC. Translated, it gives CASSDMGQGKETQYF.

This chain uses TRBV19 with TRBJ1-6; 7 nucleotides line up with TRBD1. The junction had 8 bases not matched to a gene; V was cut back by 8 bases and J by 10 bases. The CDR3 is made up of 13 amino acids. Germline V gene sequence: CDR1 LNHDA, CDR2 SQIVND (reference sequence). CDR3 in DNA: TGTGCCAGTCTGAGACAGGGAGGATCACCCCTCCACTTT. Protein sequence: CASLRQGGSPLHF. The full variable domain, completed using reference TRBV19 and TRBJ1-6, is DGGITQSPKYLFRKEGQNVTLSCEQNLNHDAMYWYRQDPGQGLRLIYYSQIVNDFQKGDIAEGYSVSREKKESFPLTVTSAQKNPTAFYLCASLRQGGSPLHFGNGTRLTVT.

The chain couples TRBV7-3 to TRBJ2-3, with a tentative D call TRBD1 (5 bases). With 5 bases removed from V and 6 bases from J, the gap between germline ends came to 12 bases. Germline assignment: CDR1 SGHTA and CDR2 FQGTGA. This CDR3 has 13 amino acids. The CDR3 DNA follows: TGTGCCAGCAGCCATAACCAGGGCGATACGCAGTATTTT. Amino acid sequence: CASSHNQGDTQYF.

The CDR3 region is CASSFQGTTDTQYF. CDR3 nucleotide sequence: TGTGCCAGTAGTTTCCAGGGGACCACAGATACGCAGTATTTT. The chain joins TRBV19 to TRBJ2-3; tentatively, D is TRBD1 (6 bases). V lost 5 bases to trimming and J lost 2 bases, with 11 bases between them. Per germline, CDR1 LNHDA and CDR2 SQIVND (reference sequence). The CDR3 is 14 residues long.

The chain joins TRBV7-2 to TRBJ2-6, with D possibly matching TRBD2 (5 bases). The CDR3 is 18 amino acids. With 8 bases removed from V and 0 bases from J, the gap between germline ends came to 20 bases. CDR1 and CDR2 from the germline V gene are SGHTA and FQGNSA. Written as DNA, the CDR3 is TGTGCCAGCCATGGCAGAGCGGCGGAACCCTCTGGGGCCAACGTCCTGACTTTC. Translated, it gives CASHGRAAEPSGANVLTF.

The chain is built from TRBV6-2 or TRBV6-3 and TRBJ2-1; 7 bases match TRBD1. CDR1 and CDR2 (germline): MNHEY, SVGEGT. After removal of 5 bases from V and 4 bases from J, the junction contained 17 bases not matched to a gene. The CDR3 sequence is 18 residues long. Written as DNA, the CDR3 is TGTGCCAGCAGTCCCTCCCCATTACAGGGGCTGAGGTACAATGAGCAGTTCTTC. Translating gives CASSPSPLQGLRYNEQFF.

The gene calls are TRBV6-5 and TRBJ1-2, with TRBD1 as a possible D gene (5 bases). The germline V and J ends were trimmed by 8 bases and 4 bases, with 17 bases remaining between them. CDR3 length: 14 residues. Per germline, CDR1 MNHEY and CDR2 SVGAGI. The CDR3 nucleotides read TGTGCCAGCGTTCGCGACAGTCAGCTCTATGGCTACACCTTC. Amino acids: CASVRDSQLYGYTF.

The gene calls are TRBV19 and TRBJ1-2, with no clear D. V was pared by 3 bases and J by 2 bases, with 16 bases between. The CDR3 spans 16 residues. Germline values: CDR1 LNHDA, CDR2 SQIVND (reference sequence). The CDR3 bases are TGTGCCAGTAGTATCAGACGGGGAACTATGAACTATGGCTACACCTTC. This encodes CASSIRRGTMNYGYTF. Supplemented by reference TRBV19 and TRBJ1-2, the full variable domain reads DGGITQSPKYLFRKEGQNVTLSCEQNLNHDAMYWYRQDPGQGLRLIYYSQIVNDFQKGDIAEGYSVSREKKESFPLTVTSAQKNPTAFYLCASSIRRGTMNYGYTFGSGTRLTVV.

This clone appeared once. The chain employs TRBV4-3 and TRBJ2-3; D may be TRBD2 (6 bases). The CDR3 loop spans 16 amino acids. Trimming removed 1 base from V and 5 bases from J, with 16 bases in between. Germline CDR1 is LGHNA and CDR2 is YSLEER. The CDR3 DNA reads as TGCGCCAGCAGCCAAGGGATAGGGGTGGGGGGAGATACGCAGTATTTT. This translates into CASSQGIGVGGDTQYF.

The chain combines TRBV5-6 with TRBJ2-4; 8 positions match TRBD1. Germline V CDR1 and CDR2: SGHDT, YYEEEE. The CDR3 has 12 residues. Trimming at V came to 4 bases and at J to 8 bases, leaving 2 bases not matched to a gene. Here the CDR3 reads CASSRQGYIQYF. CDR3 nucleotide sequence: TGTGCCAGCAGCCGACAGGGGTACATTCAGTACTTC.

Remarks on this clone: Other DNA sequences of this sample code for an identical CDR3. This rearrangement joins TRBV9 to TRBJ2-3; D is perhaps TRBD1 (6 bases). Germline assignment: CDR1 SGDLS and CDR2 YYNGEE. With 4 bases removed from V and 1 base from J, the gap between germline ends came to 10 bases. This CDR3 is 14 amino acids long. The DNA for the CDR3 is TGTGCCAGCAGCCCACGGACAGGCACAGATACGCAGTATTTT. Protein product: CASSPRTGTDTQYF.

J is TRBJ1-2 and V is TRBV9; 7 nucleotides match TRBD1. From germline, CDR1 is SGDLS and CDR2 YYNGEE. J was trimmed by 2 bases and V by 5 bases; bases with no gene match: 12. CDR3 length equals 16 residues. The CDR3 nucleotides read TGTGCCAGCAGACCCGAGGGACAGCCTTTGAACTATGGCTACACCTTC. It specifies CASRPEGQPLNYGYTF.

This clone appeared a few times. V is TRBV4-3 and J is TRBJ1-2; tentative D call: TRBD1 (6 bases). From germline, CDR1 is LGHNA and CDR2 YSLEER. V lost 4 bases, J lost 2 bases, and 11 bases lay in between. CDR3 length: 14 amino acids. DNA for the CDR3: TGCGCCAGCAGCCCAAGCACAGGGAACTATGGCTACACCTTC. It translates to CASSPSTGNYGYTF.

The sample holds one count of this clone. In DNA form, the CDR3 reads TGTGCCAGCAGGGGACTAGCGGCGACCGGGGAGCTGTTTTTT. Its protein product is CASRGLAATGELFF. The chain couples TRBV6-5 to TRBJ2-2, with TRBD2 matching 11 bases. Germline assignment: CDR1 MNHEY and CDR2 SVGAGI. Trimming took 6 bases from V and 5 from J; bases not matched to a gene: 2. The CDR3 runs 14 residues.